The 15 T cell receptor beta chains presented below share a single source sample, sequenced in a study of T cell changes during pregnancy in multiple sclerosis. The method was immunoSEQ multiplex PCR; TCRdb's version includes in-frame clones alone and lacks a portion of them. The sample lists around 56,000 clones, over 75% occurring once. The sample consisted of peripheral blood, taken in the first trimester of pregnancy. The origin of the receptors is a female donor in good health, enrolled as a control in a pregnancy study.

The V gene is TRBV7-2, the J gene TRBJ2-7; TRBD1 matches 10 bases. Germline V gene lookup returns CDR1 SGHTA and CDR2 FQGNSA. The V segment lost 5 bases and the J segment 3 bases; nucleotides outside the gene matches: 13. The CDR3 is 17 amino acids. CDR3 bases: TGTGCCAGCAGCCCGGGACAGGGGTTCCGGGACTTCTACGAGCAGTACTTC. Translated, it gives CASSPGQGFRDFYEQYF.

The chain's CDR3 is CASSLKGAGGDGYTF. For the CDR3, the DNA is TGTGCCAGCTCCCTGAAGGGGGCAGGCGGGGATGGCTACACCTTC. The chain employs TRBV18 and TRBJ1-2, with 7 bases aligning to TRBD1. This CDR3 has 15 amino acids. The ends lost 6 bases at V and 6 bases at J; junction bases unmatched: 13. CDR1 and CDR2 from the germline V gene are KGHSH and LQKENI.

This chain links TRBV19 with TRBJ1-1; D might be TRBD1 (6 bases). The CDR3 extends over 12 amino acids. Looked up from germline, CDR1 is LNHDA and CDR2 is SQIVND (reference sequence). Trimming shortened V by 10 bases and J by 1 base, and 10 bases separated the two germline ends. CDR3 nucleotide sequence: TGTGCCACTCTGACAGGGAACACTGAAGCTTTCTTT. Translation: CATLTGNTEAFF.

The V call is TRBV11-2, the J call TRBJ2-3; possibly TRBD2 for D (6 bases). The CDR3 extends over 16 amino acids. Germline CDR1 SGHAT, CDR2 FQNNGV. V shed 2 bases and J shed 4 bases, with 16 bases lying between them. The CDR3 here is CASSLSGRGVADTQYF. The CDR3 DNA sequence: TGTGCCAGCAGCTTATCCGGGAGAGGAGTCGCAGATACGCAGTATTTT.

The J gene is TRBJ1-2, the V gene TRBV5-6, with 7 bases aligning to TRBD1. The CDR3 loop spans 13 amino acids. The trim removed 2 bases at V and 7 bases at J, leaving 5 bases unmatched. Looked up from germline, CDR1 is SGHDT and CDR2 is YYEEEE. CDR3 amino acids: CASSLRDSGGYTF. The CDR3 DNA reads as TGTGCCAGCAGCTTACGGGACAGTGGTGGCTACACCTTC.

CDR3 nucleotide sequence: TGTGCCTGGAGTACGCGGAGGACTAACTATGGCTACACCTTC. Translated, it gives CAWSTRRTNYGYTF. The chain is built from TRBV30 and TRBJ1-2; D not resolved. V lost 2 bases and J lost 0, with 10 bases in between. The CDR3 is 14 residues long. Germline V gene lookup returns CDR1 GTSNPN and CDR2 SVGIG (reference sequence).

The CDR3 sequence is CASSHPLAGGRDTQYF. The CDR3 nucleotides read TGTGCCAGCAGCCACCCCCTAGCGGGGGGCAGGGATACGCAGTATTTT. J is TRBJ2-3 and V is TRBV7-2, with 11 bases matching TRBD2. Per germline, CDR1 SGHTA and CDR2 FQGNSA. Unmatched junction bases numbered 10, after V lost 5 bases and J lost 6 bases. This CDR3 has 16 residues.

This chain links TRBV5-6 with TRBJ2-5, with TRBD1 matching 7 bases. This CDR3 spans 15 amino acids. The V gene end was trimmed by 3 bases and the J gene end by 5 bases; junction bases not matched to a gene: 10. The germline gives CDR1 SGHDT, CDR2 YYEEEE. In DNA, the CDR3 is TGTGCCAGCAGCTCGACAGGGTCGGGCGAGGAGACCCAGTACTTC. This sequence encodes CASSSTGSGEETQYF. The whole variable domain, filled in from reference TRBV5-6 and TRBJ2-5, reads DAGVTQSPTHLIKTRGQQVTLRCSPKSGHDTVSWYQQALGQGPQFIFQYYEEEERQRGNFPDRFSGHQFPNYSSELNVNALLLGDSALYLCASSSTGSGEETQYFGPGTRLLVL.

This sequence joins TRBV6-5 and TRBJ1-2, with D perhaps TRBD1 (6 bases). CDR1 is MNHEY and CDR2 is SVGAGI in the germline V gene. This CDR3 contains 16 residues. The V gene lost 4 bases and the J gene lost 3 bases, with 18 bases spanning the gap. The CDR3 coding sequence is TGTGCCAGCAGTTTACCCCCTCCAGGGGAGTACTATGGCTACACCTTC. Translating gives CASSLPPPGEYYGYTF.

The V gene is TRBV21-1, the J gene TRBJ1-6; the D call of TRBD1 is as the table states it, not checked on the DNA. TRBV21-1 is recorded as a pseudogene. This CDR3 comprises 17 residues. CDR3 sequence: CASSRRYRPLWNSPLHF. DNA for the CDR3: TGTGCCAGCAGCCGTCGCTACAGGCCCCTCTGGAATTCACCCCTCCACTTT.

This chain joins TRBV19 and TRBJ2-1, with 11 bases fitting TRBD1. Germline V gives CDR1 LNHDA, CDR2 SQIVND (reference sequence). The CDR3 runs to 13 residues. Trimming at V came to 8 bases and at J to 9 bases, leaving 6 bases not matched to a gene. The CDR3: CASAGQGAGEQFF. CDR3 DNA sequence: TGTGCCAGTGCCGGACAGGGGGCAGGTGAGCAGTTCTTC.

This clone was recorded once. This chain links TRBV28 with TRBJ1-1, with 7 bases fitting TRBD1. The germline CDR1 and CDR2 sequences are MDHEN and SYDVKM. The CDR3 length is 12 residues. Trimming removed 9 bases from V and 8 bases from J; junction bases left unmatched: 9. CDR3 nucleotides: TGTGCCAGTACAGGGGCCGGTAGGGAAGCTTTCTTT. It specifies CASTGAGREAFF.

This clone appeared a few times. The V and J genes are TRBV5-1 and TRBJ1-1; a weak D match, TRBD1 (6 bases). Germline CDR1 reads SGHRS; CDR2 reads YFSETQ. The CDR3 contains 13 residues. V gave up 8 bases and J gave up 2 bases, with 13 bases separating them. In nucleotides, the CDR3 is TGCGCCAGTACCGGGACAAGCAACACTGAAGCTTTCTTT. Encoded protein: CASTGTSNTEAFF.

This clone was counted once. This chain connects TRBV5-1 to TRBJ1-5; TRBD1 aligns across 9 bases. The CDR3 is made up of 16 amino acids. The trim removed 4 bases at V and 3 bases at J, leaving 8 bases unmatched. The germline V gene encodes CDR1 SGHRS and CDR2 YFSETQ. The CDR3 reads CASSGRLQGANQPQHF. As DNA, the CDR3 is TGCGCCAGCAGCGGCCGCCTACAGGGGGCCAATCAGCCCCAGCATTTT.

V and J are TRBV15 and TRBJ1-2, with a tentative D call TRBD1 (5 bases). The CDR3 extends over 13 amino acids. V was clipped by 4 bases and J by 1 base, with 7 bases between them. Germline V lookup: CDR1 LNHNV, CDR2 YYDKDF (reference sequence). The CDR3 loop reads CATSKTDNYGYTF. CDR3 DNA: TGTGCCACCAGCAAGACAGATAACTATGGCTACACCTTC.